These 32 T cell receptor delta chains share one sample of origin, sequenced in a study of gamma-delta T cells after stem cell transplantation. TCRdb called clones anew from the RT-PCR reads with CATT. The repertoire holds under 3,500 delta-chain clones, with 3.4% as singletons. The sample comprised gamma-delta T cells. Receptor source: a human donor. It is not recorded whose cells these are; they may come from a transplant donor.

As for this clone: The translation of this DNA and the TCRdb protein of a much larger clone differ at residue 14, probably owing to a read error; the protein shown here is translated from the DNA. The genes are TRDV2 and TRDJ1; 11 nucleotides line up with TRDD3. CDR3 length equals 15 residues. Germline CDR1 reads GEAIGNYY; CDR2 reads EKD. CDR3 region: CACVSLGDTPDKLTF. The CDR3 DNA reads as TGTGCCTGTGTATCCCTGGGGGATACTCCCGATAAACTCACCTTT.

Worth noting for this clone: Being one base from a much bigger clone, this may be a read error. The CDR3 loop is CACDLVLGGTGSPWDTRQMFF. Written as DNA, the CDR3 is TGTGCCTGTGACCTCGTACTGGGGGGCACCGGGAGCCCCTGGGACACCCGACAGATGTTTTTC. V gene TRDV2 combines with J gene TRDJ3, with 8 positions matching TRDD3. The J segment lost 2 bases and the V segment lost 3 bases, leaving 17 bases of the junction unmatched. Germline V gene data show CDR1 as GEAIGNYY and CDR2 as EKD. The CDR3 loop spans 21 amino acids.

This clone was counted a few times. This likely traces to a read error, being one base from a far larger clone. The sample carries other DNA sequences with the same CDR3. The chain recombines TRDV2 with TRDJ1, with 7 bases identical to TRDD3. The CDR3 has 18 amino acids. Germline assignment: CDR1 GEAIGNYY and CDR2 EKD. The CDR3 DNA reads as TGTGCCTGTGACACCGTAACCCTACTGGGGATCAACACCGATAAACTCATCTTC. Translating it yields CACDTVTLLGINTDKLIF.

This clone was seen a handful of times. This may arise from a read error, as a much more abundant clone is one base away. The rearrangement links TRDV2 to TRDJ1; D call uncertain. V was trimmed by 1 base and J by 0 bases, leaving 8 bases between them. Germline CDR1 GEAIGNYY, CDR2 EKD. There are 14 residues in the CDR3. The CDR3 DNA reads as TGTGCCTGTGACACGGTTTGGGACACCGATAAACTCATCTTT. Translation: CACDTVWDTDKLIF.

Regarding this clone: The mismatch at residue 8 between this DNA's translation and the TCRdb protein of a much larger clone likely reflects a read error; the protein shown is translated from the DNA. This specimen includes other DNA sequences encoding the same CDR3. The gene calls are TRDV2 and TRDJ1; no definite D call. Trimming pared 0 bases from V and 5 bases from J, leaving 12 bases between. In germline, CDR1 is GEAIGNYY, CDR2 EKD. The CDR3 totals 14 residues. CDR3: CACDTVGRVDKLIF. The CDR3 DNA reads as TGTGCCTGTGACACCGTGGGAAGGGTGGATAAACTCATCTTT.

This clone was seen a few times. This DNA's translation differs at residue 12 from TCRdb's protein, which comes from a much larger clone; a read error is likely, and the protein shown is translated from the DNA. The chain combines TRDV2 with TRDJ1; 7 nucleotides match TRDD1. There are 18 residues in the CDR3. The germline gives CDR1 GEAIGNYY, CDR2 EKD. Germline trimming cut 0 bases from V and 4 bases from J; bases unmatched to any gene: 16. CDR3 amino acids: CACDTVSQNSAERDKLIF. The CDR3 DNA is TGTGCCTGTGACACCGTTAGCCAAAATAGTGCGGAACGCGATAAACTCATCTTT.

In regard to this clone: A far more abundant clone sits one base away, making this likely a read error. Other DNA sequences from this sample encode an identical CDR3 as well. V usage is TRDV2 and J usage is TRDJ1, with 7 bases identical to TRDD3. CDR3 length: 18 amino acids. V shed 0 bases, J shed 0 bases, and the junction held 12 bases outside the gene matches. CDR1 and CDR2 from the germline V gene are GEAIGNYY and EKD. CDR3 nucleotide sequence: TGTGCCTGTGACACCGTAACTCTACTGGGGATCAACACCGATAAACTCATCTTT. This translates into CACDTVTLLGINTDKLIF.

On this clone itself: A much larger clonotype is one base distant, so this may be a read error. Other DNA sequences of this sample code for an identical CDR3. The V gene is TRDV2, the J gene TRDJ1, with unresolved D. This CDR3 region has 15 residues. The germline V gene has CDR1 GEAIGNYY and CDR2 EKD. The CDR3 bases are TGTGCCTGCGACAGGCTCCCTCGTTACACCGATAAACTCATCTTT. This sequence encodes CACDRLPRYTDKLIF.

This clone was observed a handful of times. Translating this DNA gives a protein that differs at residues 5 and 6 from the TCRdb one, which belongs to a much larger clone; a read error is likely, and the protein shown is this translation. The chain couples TRDV2 to TRDJ2; 8 bases are shared with TRDD3. The CDR3 has 15 residues. Germline V gene data show CDR1 as GEAIGNYY and CDR2 as EKD. Trimming removed 0 bases from V and 6 bases from J; junction bases left unmatched: 5. Here the CDR3 reads CACDTLLGGSAQLFF. The CDR3 bases are TGTGCCTGTGACACCCTACTGGGGGGGTCAGCACAACTCTTCTTT.

By its share, this clone is large. The identical CDR3 is also encoded by other nucleotide sequences in the sample. This chain connects TRDV2 to TRDJ1, with 11 bases that match TRDD3. The CDR3 consists of 18 residues. V trimming: 0 bases; J trimming: 2 bases; junction bases outside the gene matches: 10. Germline V CDR1 and CDR2: GEAIGNYY, EKD. CDR3 protein: CACDTLGDTVSGTDKLIF. The CDR3 bases are TGTGCCTGTGACACCCTGGGGGATACAGTGAGTGGAACCGATAAACTCATCTTT.

This clone was seen a few times. A read error is likely here: a far larger clone is one base away. The chain uses TRDV2 and TRDJ3; 12 bases align to TRDD3. Germline V gene data show CDR1 as GEAIGNYY and CDR2 as EKD. The CDR3 is made up of 22 amino acids. The CDR3 spells CACDRVLGDTDKSSWDTRQTFF. CDR3 sequence (DNA): TGTGCCTGTGACAGAGTACTGGGGGATACCGATAAAAGCTCCTGGGACACCCGACAGACGTTTTTC.

This clone has only a few counts. A far larger clone is off by one base, so a read error is likely. Within the sample, other DNA sequences also encode this same CDR3. This sequence joins TRDV2 and TRDJ1, with TRDD3 matching 11 bases. With 3 bases clipped from V and 0 bases from J, the junction kept 17 bases outside the gene matches. The CDR3 runs to 20 residues. Germline V CDR1 and CDR2: GEAIGNYY, EKD. The CDR3 is CACDLVLGDNNAPYTDKLIF. CDR3 sequence (DNA): TGTGCCTGTGACCTAGTACTGGGGGATAATAACGCCCCCTACACCGATAAACTCATCTTT.

This clone was counted only a few times. A far larger clone is only one base removed, so a read error is likely. Other nucleotide sequences in the sample specify the same CDR3. The CDR3 loop is CACDTLGLGDTLTDKLIF. The DNA of the CDR3 is TGTGCCTGTGACACCCTAGGGCTGGGGGATACCCTCACCGATAAGCTCATCTTT. This chain links TRDV2 with TRDJ1; 11 positions match TRDD3. Germline lookup yields CDR1 GEAIGNYY and CDR2 EKD. This CDR3 comprises 18 residues.

This clone was observed a handful of times. A far more abundant clone sits one base away, making this likely a read error. Distinct nucleotide sequences in the sample also encode this CDR3. The chain joins TRDV2 to TRDJ1; D unresolved. Germline CDR1 GEAIGNYY, CDR2 EKD. The CDR3 runs 14 residues. The CDR3 reads CACDMVVRTDKLIF. DNA for the CDR3: TGTGCCTGTGACATGGTCGTCCGTACCGATAAGCTCATCTTT.

This clone counts as large. The same CDR3 arises from other DNA sequences in this sample as well. The chain recombines TRDV2 with TRDJ1; 9 bases are a match to TRDD3. Germline V gene lookup returns CDR1 GEAIGNYY and CDR2 EKD. V lost 1 base, J lost 0 bases, and 5 bases stayed unmatched. This CDR3 is 16 amino acids long. As DNA, the CDR3 is TGTGCCTGTGACACGCTGGGGGATGGGAACACCGATAAACTCATCTTT. Amino acid sequence: CACDTLGDGNTDKLIF.

With regard to this clone: A much larger clone differs from this one at a single base, so this may be a read error. This sample includes further DNA sequences coding for the same CDR3. The chain uses TRDV2 and TRDJ1; 12 positions match TRDD3. The germline CDR1 and CDR2 sequences are GEAIGNYY and EKD. The CDR3 length is 20 residues. The chain's CDR3 is CACDHVLGDTRPTNTDKLIF. CDR3 coding DNA: TGTGCCTGTGACCACGTACTGGGGGATACCCGCCCAACTAACACCGACAAACTCATCTTT.

Sample share makes this clone medium-sized. The V gene is TRDV2, the J gene TRDJ1; 8 nucleotides agree with TRDD3. The CDR3 totals 15 residues. V was clipped by 5 bases and J by 4 bases; unmatched bases: 11. The germline gives CDR1 GEAIGNYY, CDR2 EKD. The CDR3 spells CACVPLGDTDDKLIF. As DNA, the CDR3 is TGTGCCTGTGTCCCCCTCGGGGATACTGACGATAAACTCATCTTT.

Sample share makes this clone medium-sized. The same CDR3 can be traced to other DNA sequences in this sample. This chain joins TRDV2 and TRDJ1; weak D call: TRDD3 (5 bases). The CDR3 covers 16 residues. V was pared by 5 bases and J by 0 bases, with 18 bases between. Germline V CDR1 and CDR2: GEAIGNYY, EKD. CDR3 nucleotides: TGTGCCTGTGCGGAACTATTAAGGGGGGACACCGATAAACTCATCTTT. Protein sequence: CACAELLRGDTDKLIF.

Within the sample, this clone is medium-sized. The chain links TRDV2 to TRDJ1; D possibly corresponds to TRDD3 (5 bases). The V gene lost 0 bases and the J gene lost 0 bases, with 10 bases spanning the gap. Germline CDR1 is GEAIGNYY and CDR2 is EKD. The CDR3 spans 15 residues. The CDR3 reads CACDTVGTYTDKLIF. DNA of the CDR3: TGTGCCTGTGACACCGTGGGGACGTACACCGATAAACTCATCTTT.

This clone was picked up a small number of times. TCRdb records a much larger clone's protein for this DNA, with a difference at residue 11 that likely arises from a read error; the protein given is the translation of the DNA. The V gene is TRDV2, the J gene TRDJ1; TRDD3 matches 10 bases. This CDR3 has 16 residues. CDR1 and CDR2 (germline): GEAIGNYY, EKD. The V segment lost 1 base and the J segment 3 bases; nucleotides outside the gene matches: 7. The CDR3 DNA follows: TGTGCCTGTGACACGGTTTTACTGGGGGATGCCGATAAACTCATCTTT. Protein product: CACDTVLLGDADKLIF.

This clone was seen a handful of times. V and J are TRDV2 and TRDJ1, with TRDD3 identical over 7 bases. The CDR3 runs 17 residues. The V segment lost 3 bases and the J segment 4 bases; nucleotides outside the gene matches: 16. Germline loops: CDR1 GEAIGNYY, CDR2 EKD. DNA of the CDR3: TGTGCCTGTGACTCGCTGGGGGCTGCGCAGCGAAACGATAAACTCATCTTT. Translated, it gives CACDSLGAAQRNDKLIF.

By share, this clone counts as large. Other DNA sequences from this sample encode an identical CDR3 as well. The V and J genes are TRDV2 and TRDJ1; 13 positions agree with TRDD3. This CDR3 comprises 20 residues. J gave up 0 bases and V 0 bases, and 12 bases lay outside the gene matches. Germline V gene data show CDR1 as GEAIGNYY and CDR2 as EKD. In DNA, the CDR3 is TGTGCCTGTGACACCGGTTCTTTACTGGGGGATACGGTGGACACCGATAAACTCATCTTT. Protein sequence: CACDTGSLLGDTVDTDKLIF.

A remark on this clone: This may stem from a read error, because a much larger clone lies one nucleotide away. This chain links TRDV2 with TRDJ1; tentative D call: TRDD3 (5 bases). CDR1 GEAIGNYY and CDR2 EKD come from the germline V gene. The CDR3 sequence is 17 residues long. V was pared by 3 bases and J by 4 bases, with 23 bases between. For the CDR3, the DNA is TGTGCCTGTGACCCCGTCCTTGTACTGGTGGATAACGATAAACTCATCTTT. Translated, it gives CACDPVLVLVDNDKLIF.

About this clone: A read error is likely here: a far larger clone is one base away. This chain uses TRDV2 with TRDJ1; TRDD3 matches 10 bases. The CDR3 is 17 amino acids. V trimming: 5 bases; J trimming: 1 base; junction bases outside the gene matches: 12. The germline gives CDR1 GEAIGNYY, CDR2 EKD. CDR3 protein: CACAHLVGDTCTDKLIF. CDR3 bases: TGTGCCTGTGCCCATTTGGTGGGGGATACATGCACCGATAAACTCATCTTT.

This clone showed up just a few times. Given a far larger clone just one base away, this is likely a sequencing read error. Other DNA sequences of this sample code for an identical CDR3. This rearrangement joins TRDV2 to TRDJ1; no clear D. This CDR3 has 14 residues. CDR1 and CDR2 (germline): GEAIGNYY, EKD. CDR3 DNA sequence: TGTGCCTGTGACATGGTCGTCCGTACCGATAAACTAATCTTT. Residues: CACDMVVRTDKLIF.

The table lists this clone with a few counts. This could be a read error, since a much larger clone is one nucleotide away. J is TRDJ1 and V is TRDV2, with 9 bases fitting TRDD3. Germline lookup yields CDR1 GEAIGNYY and CDR2 EKD. The length of the CDR3 is 22 residues. V trimming: 3 bases; J trimming: 2 bases; junction bases outside the gene matches: 27. CDR3 sequence: CACDDLLLLGEPTPTETDKLIF. CDR3 nucleotide sequence: TGTGCCTGTGACGATCTACTTCTACTGGGGGAGCCTACCCCGACGGAGACCGATAAACTCATCTTT.

The V gene is TRDV1, the J gene TRDJ1; 7 nucleotides align to TRDD2. CDR3 length equals 20 residues. Germline-derived CDR1 and CDR2 are TSWWSYY and QGS. J gave up 0 bases and V 3 bases, and 19 bases lay outside the gene matches. Here the CDR3 reads CALGDLSHFPTGRYTDKLIF. The CDR3 DNA is TGTGCTCTTGGGGACCTCTCGCATTTTCCTACGGGCAGGTACACCGATAAACTCATCTTT.

Judged by abundance, this clone is medium-sized. The V call is TRDV2, the J call TRDJ3; 10 nucleotides match TRDD3. Per germline, CDR1 GEAIGNYY and CDR2 EKD. The CDR3 consists of 20 residues. Germline trimming cut 3 bases from V and 0 bases from J; bases unmatched to any gene: 10. The CDR3 sequence is CACDHTGGSHSSWDTRQMFF. DNA for the CDR3: TGTGCCTGTGACCATACTGGGGGATCCCACAGCTCCTGGGACACCCGACAGATGTTTTTC.

The V and J genes are TRDV2 and TRDJ3, with a tentative D call TRDD3 (5 bases). This CDR3 has 18 amino acids. Germline assignment: CDR1 GEAIGNYY and CDR2 EKD. Trimming removed 1 base at V and 0 bases at J, with 12 bases between. The CDR3 reads CACDTLTGYSWDTRQMFF. As DNA, the CDR3 is TGTGCCTGTGACACTTTAACTGGTTACTCCTGGGACACCCGACAGATGTTTTTC.

As concerns this clone: A far larger clone is a single base away, which makes a read error likely. The DNA of the CDR3 is TGTGCCTGTGACGCCGTGTTGGAGGATTCCTTAAGAGGTAAACTCATCTTT. Translated: CACDAVLEDSLRGKLIF. V and J are TRDV2 and TRDJ1, with D perhaps TRDD2 (5 bases). The V gene lost 3 bases and the J gene lost 7 bases, with 26 bases spanning the gap. The germline CDR1 and CDR2 sequences are GEAIGNYY and EKD. This CDR3 has 17 residues.

This clone was detected a few times. A much larger clone lies a single base off, so this may be a read error. Other DNA sequences of this sample code for an identical CDR3. The V gene is TRDV2, the J gene TRDJ1, with 12 bases fitting TRDD3. Germline CDR1 and CDR2: GEAIGNYY and EKD. The length of the CDR3 is 22 residues. Written as DNA, the CDR3 is TGCGCCTGTGACACAGTTCTGGGGGATACGGGCAAGAGGAGTTTGAACACCGATAAACTCATCTTT. As protein: CACDTVLGDTGKRSLNTDKLIF.

To note about this clone: A much larger clone lies a single base off, so this may be a read error. The same CDR3 arises from other DNA sequences in this sample as well. The rearrangement links TRDV2 to TRDJ1; D is unclear. Trimming shortened V by 0 bases and J by 0 bases, and 16 bases separated the two germline ends. The CDR3 extends over 17 amino acids. Germline V gene lookup returns CDR1 GEAIGNYY and CDR2 EKD. The CDR3 sequence: CACDTVPTVGYTDKLIF. In nucleotides, the CDR3 is TGTGCCTGTGACACCGTGCCGACCGTTGGATACACCGATAAACTCATCTTT.